This paragraph covers one T cell receptor (beta chain) sequence. Antigen unknown. The assay was immunoSEQ multiplex PCR, and TCRdb's table has in-frame clones only and misses some. The data show around 320,000 clones, just over 85% seen once. These data belong to a study of Ad26.COV2.S vaccination and SARS-CoV-2 variants. Study-wide background: The donor was enrolled in the Ad26.COV2.S arm of the COV1001 trial. In the study, Ad26.COV2.S was injected intramuscularly once, or twice 56 days apart.

Findings and limits, study-wide: There was a possibility that the TCR breadth and depth analyses underestimated total T cell responses.

The treatment was: about 20 received Ad26.COV2.S at low or high dose, single or two shots; 5 received placebo; per-sample allocation not given. Samples were taken on day 63 after the first vaccine or placebo injection. The CDR3 runs 14 residues. The germline V and J ends were trimmed by 1 base and 6 bases, with 12 bases remaining between them. The V gene's germline CDR1 is SEHNR and CDR2 FQNEAQ (reference sequence). The V gene is TRBV7-9, the J gene TRBJ1-2; no firm D call. The input for sequencing was peripheral blood, taken in a trial of Ad26.COV2.S vaccine versus placebo. This sequence was found in a person aged 18 to 65 who received the Ad26.COV2.S COVID-19 vaccine or a placebo. The CDR3 loop reads CASSLVRSLNGYTF. In DNA, the CDR3 is TGTGCCAGCAGCTTAGTTAGGTCACTAAATGGCTACACCTTC.